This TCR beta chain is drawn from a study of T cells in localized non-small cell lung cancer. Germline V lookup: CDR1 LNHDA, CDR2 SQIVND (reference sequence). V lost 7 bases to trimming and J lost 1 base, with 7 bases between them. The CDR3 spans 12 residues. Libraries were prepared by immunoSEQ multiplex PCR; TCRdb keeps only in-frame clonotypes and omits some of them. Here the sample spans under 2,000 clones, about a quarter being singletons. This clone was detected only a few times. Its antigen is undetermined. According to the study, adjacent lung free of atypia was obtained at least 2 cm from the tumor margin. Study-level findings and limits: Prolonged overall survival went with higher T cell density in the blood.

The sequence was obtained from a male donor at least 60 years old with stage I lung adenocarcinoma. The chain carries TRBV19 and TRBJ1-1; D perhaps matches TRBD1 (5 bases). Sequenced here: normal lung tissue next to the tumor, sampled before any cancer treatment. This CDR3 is CASNRRNTEAFF. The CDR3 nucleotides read TGTGCCAGTAACAGGAGGAACACTGAAGCTTTCTTT.